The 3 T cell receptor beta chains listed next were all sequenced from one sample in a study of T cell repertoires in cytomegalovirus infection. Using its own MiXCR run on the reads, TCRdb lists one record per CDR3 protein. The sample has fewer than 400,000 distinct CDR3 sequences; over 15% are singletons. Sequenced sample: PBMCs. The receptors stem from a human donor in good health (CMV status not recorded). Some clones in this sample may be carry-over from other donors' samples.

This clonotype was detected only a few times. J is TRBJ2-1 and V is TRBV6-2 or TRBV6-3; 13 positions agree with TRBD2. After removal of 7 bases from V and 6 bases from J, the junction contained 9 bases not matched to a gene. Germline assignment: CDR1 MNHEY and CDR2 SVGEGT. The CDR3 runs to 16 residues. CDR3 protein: CASKPSGLAGRNEQFF. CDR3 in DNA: TGTGCCAGCAAACCCTCGGGACTAGCGGGACGCAATGAGCAGTTCTTC.

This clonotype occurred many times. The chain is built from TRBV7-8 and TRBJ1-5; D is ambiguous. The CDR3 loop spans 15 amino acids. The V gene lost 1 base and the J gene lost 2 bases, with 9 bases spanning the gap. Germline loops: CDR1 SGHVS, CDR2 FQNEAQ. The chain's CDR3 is CASSLELGRNQPQHF. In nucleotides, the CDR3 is TGTGCCAGCAGCTTAGAGCTAGGACGCAATCAGCCCCAGCATTTT.

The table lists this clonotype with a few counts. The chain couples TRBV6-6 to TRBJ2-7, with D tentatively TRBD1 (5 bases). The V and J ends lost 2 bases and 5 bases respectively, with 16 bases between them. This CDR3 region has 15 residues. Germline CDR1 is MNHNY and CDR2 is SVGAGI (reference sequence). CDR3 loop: CASSYSLGQGHEQYF. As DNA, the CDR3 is TGTGCCAGCAGTTACAGCCTCGGGCAGGGCCACGAGCAGTACTTC.